This T cell receptor (beta chain) comes out of a study of blood T cell dynamics during melanoma immunotherapy. Time point reported: week 3, after first cycle of checkpoint inhibitor. Response was assessed by RECIST 1.1 at 12 weeks, except a couple of rapid progressors. CDR1 is SGHNT and CDR2 is YYREEE in the germline V gene (reference sequence). The CDR3 loop spans 14 amino acids. Trimming removed 3 bases at V and 5 bases at J, with 12 bases between. Every bulk PBMC sample received the same 350 ng of DNA. Measured with immunoSEQ multiplex PCR; TCRdb has only the in-frame clones, and not every one. Of roughly 4,200 clones listed, roughly 84% are singletons.

This TCR was sampled from a human donor with melanoma. The chain joins TRBV5-4 to TRBJ2-1; no clear D gene. The starting material was blood, obtained from a patient treated with checkpoint blockade. As DNA, the CDR3 is TGTGCCAGCAGCTCCCGGGCGGAAGACAATGAGCAGTTCTTC. Translating gives CASSSRAEDNEQFF.